What follows is one T cell receptor (beta chain) and its context. No antigen is known for it. This record comes from a study of OX40 agonist ivuxolimab in advanced cancers. Study summary: Intravenous ivuxolimab was administered to patients every 2 weeks at 0.01 to 10 mg/kg. Overall study results and limits: On average, a greater number of expanded clones characterised CD8+ T cells relative to CD4+. Blood T cells, both CD4+ and CD8+, expanded clonally by week 6 at 0.1 to 3.0 mg/kg.

Method: immunoSEQ multiplex PCR; TCRdb's copy keeps in-frame clones and lacks some. The data contain 52,000 or so clones, approximately 88% of them singletons. The specimen was CD4+ or CD8+ T cells sorted from blood, collected in a trial of the OX40 agonist ivuxolimab. This TCR was sampled from an adult with an advanced solid tumor such as melanoma, head and neck, liver or kidney cancer.

CDR3 amino acids: CASSPLASTDTQYF. Here the CDR3 DNA reads TGTGCCAGCAGCCCCCTAGCGAGCACAGATACGCAGTATTTT. The chain employs TRBV27 and TRBJ2-3; D perhaps matches TRBD2 (6 bases). CDR1 and CDR2 (germline): MNHEY, SMNVEV (reference sequence). This CDR3 is 14 amino acids long. The ends were cut back, 6 bases at V and 0 bases at J, with 10 bases in the middle.